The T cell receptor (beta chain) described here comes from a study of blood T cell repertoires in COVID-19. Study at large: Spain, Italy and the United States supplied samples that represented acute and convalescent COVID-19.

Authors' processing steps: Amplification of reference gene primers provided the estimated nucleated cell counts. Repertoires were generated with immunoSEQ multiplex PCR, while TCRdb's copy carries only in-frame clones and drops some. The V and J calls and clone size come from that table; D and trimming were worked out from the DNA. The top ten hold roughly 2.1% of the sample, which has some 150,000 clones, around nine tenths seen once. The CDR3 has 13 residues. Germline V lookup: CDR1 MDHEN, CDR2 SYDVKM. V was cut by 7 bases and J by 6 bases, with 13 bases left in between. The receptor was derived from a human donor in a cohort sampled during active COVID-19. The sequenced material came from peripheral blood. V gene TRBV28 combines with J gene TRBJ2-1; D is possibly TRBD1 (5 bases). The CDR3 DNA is TGTGCCAGCACCGAGAGGACATTCAATGAGCAGTTCTTC. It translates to CASTERTFNEQFF.